The 7 T cell receptor beta chains below all came from one sample that was sequenced in a study of cytomegalovirus exposure and HLA in healthy donors. The PCR ran on 60 Vbeta and 13 Jbeta primers. Profiling relied on immunoSEQ multiplex PCR, and the TCRdb table lists in-frame clones only, not all of them. The sample has more than 100,000 clones; just over 65% are singletons. The sample taken for sequencing was PBMCs. The receptors originated from a man between 18 and 29 years old in good health and CMV-seronegative.

The chain carries TRBV27 and TRBJ1-3; 7 nucleotides align to TRBD1. CDR1 MNHEY and CDR2 SMNVEV come from the germline V gene (reference sequence). The CDR3 totals 15 residues. After removal of 8 bases from V and 0 bases from J, the junction contained 7 bases not matched to a gene. DNA for the CDR3: TGTGCCAGCCGGCGAGGGACAGACTCTGGAAACACCATATATTTT. Its protein product is CASRRGTDSGNTIYF.

The V call is TRBV19, the J call TRBJ1-4; D unclear. CDR1 LNHDA and CDR2 SQIVND come from the germline V gene (reference sequence). V was clipped by 7 bases and J by 5 bases, with 8 bases between them. The CDR3 is made up of 12 amino acids. The CDR3 protein is CASNLKNEKLFF. The CDR3 region has the DNA TGTGCCAGTAACTTGAAAAATGAAAAACTGTTTTTT.

In this sample, this clone turned up a few times. The chain uses TRBV25-1 and TRBJ1-3; D perhaps matches TRBD1 (5 bases). CDR1 and CDR2 (germline): MGHDK, SYGVNS. CDR3 length equals 13 residues. The V and J ends lost 5 bases and 4 bases respectively, with 9 bases between them. CDR3 protein: CASSPRGGNTIYF. CDR3 DNA sequence: TGTGCCAGCAGTCCCCGGGGGGGAAACACCATATATTTT.

The rearrangement joins TRBV5-4 to TRBJ2-1; 10 bases are shared with TRBD2. This CDR3 comprises 13 residues. Germline V gene sequence: CDR1 SGHNT, CDR2 YYREEE (reference sequence). J lost 9 bases, V lost 5 bases, and 5 bases had no gene match. CDR3 residues: CASRGLAAREQFF. The CDR3 nucleotides are TGTGCCAGCAGAGGACTAGCGGCGCGTGAGCAGTTCTTC.

The J gene is TRBJ2-4, the V gene TRBV5-8; possibly TRBD1 for D (6 bases). CDR1 and CDR2 from the germline V gene are SGHTS and YDEGEE. CDR3 length equals 15 residues. V was clipped by 0 bases and J by 5 bases, with 12 bases between them. This CDR3 reads CASSLDVAGENIQYF. In DNA form, the CDR3 reads TGTGCCAGCAGCTTGGATGTTGCAGGGGAAAACATTCAGTACTTC.

V usage is TRBV9 and J usage is TRBJ2-1; TRBD2 matches at 7 bases. This CDR3 is 19 amino acids long. After removal of 4 bases from V and 4 bases from J, the junction contained 20 bases not matched to a gene. CDR1 and CDR2 from the germline V gene are SGDLS and YYNGEE. The CDR3 region is CASSPGVAGPRGGYNEQFF. CDR3 sequence (DNA): TGTGCCAGCAGCCCCGGGGTAGCGGGCCCCCGTGGAGGGTACAATGAGCAGTTCTTC.

This clone was recorded only once. A junction boundary mismatches the germline segment, possibly from a read error. The J gene is TRBJ1-5, the V gene TRBV30; 7 bases align to TRBD1. The germline gives CDR1 GTSNPN, CDR2 SVGIG (reference sequence). The CDR3 contains 16 residues. CDR3 nucleotide sequence: TGTGCCCGGAGTACGACACCCGGGACAGTCAATCAGCCCCAGCATTTT. This gives the protein CARSTTPGTVNQPQHF.